This TCR beta chain stems from a study of blood T cell repertoires in COVID-19. This clone has only one observation. Other DNA sequences within the sample encode an identical CDR3. V was shortened by 0 bases and J by 1 base, with 7 bases between the two germline ends. This CDR3 spans 14 amino acids. Germline CDR1 SGHRS, CDR2 YFSETQ. The protocol was immunoSEQ multiplex PCR, while the TCRdb copy is restricted to in-frame clones and leaves out a portion. The sample contains around 250,000 clones, approximately 85% of which appear only once. Material for sequencing was PBMCs or T cells enriched from blood (not recorded which). The chain uses TRBV5-1 and TRBJ1-1, with D unclear. The TCR originated in a woman aged 45-60 years who had recovered from COVID-19. DNA of the CDR3: TGCGCCAGCAGCTTGGGGGGAGCGAACACTGAAGCTTTCTTT. Residues: CASSLGGANTEAFF.